The rows below give T cell receptor beta chains drawn from one sample of a study of OX40 agonist ivuxolimab in advanced cancers. Generated by immunoSEQ multiplex PCR, the TCRdb table keeps only in-frame clones and is missing some. The sample records about 73,000 clones, around 83% being singletons. Sequenced here: CD4+ or CD8+ T cells sorted from blood, sampled in a trial of the OX40 agonist ivuxolimab. These receptors were taken from an adult with an advanced solid tumor such as melanoma, head and neck, liver or kidney cancer. Both conserved end residues are trimmed from each CDR3.

v_call: TRBV6-5; j_call: TRBJ1-1; cdr3_aa: ASSSRATEAF
v_call: TRBV4-3; j_call: TRBJ1-2; cdr3_aa: ASSQEVRGYGYT
v_call: TRBV5-6; j_call: TRBJ1-1; cdr3_aa: ASSLGAFLNTEAF
v_call: TRBV7-2; j_call: TRBJ2-1; cdr3_aa: ASSLLFLASYNEQF
v_call: TRBV7-2; j_call: TRBJ1-1; cdr3_aa: ASSPGLMNTEAF
v_call: TRBV27; j_call: TRBJ2-7; cdr3_aa: ASSSPSAGAYEQY
v_call: TRBV18; j_call: TRBJ2-3; cdr3_aa: ASSPGQEDTQY
v_call: TRBV7-3; j_call: TRBJ2-3; cdr3_aa: ASSLGSTDTQY
v_call: TRBV7-9; j_call: TRBJ1-4; cdr3_aa: ASSSDGQGGEKLF
v_call: TRBV5-5; j_call: TRBJ2-3; cdr3_aa: ASSLQGRRTDTQY
v_call: TRBV7-6; j_call: TRBJ1-1; cdr3_aa: ASSSHREAEAF
v_call: TRBV21-1; j_call: TRBJ2-4; cdr3_aa: ASSKDRARLGAKNIQY
v_call: TRBV9; j_call: TRBJ2-1; cdr3_aa: AGSVVGSGSDEQF
v_call: TRBV7-2; j_call: TRBJ2-1; cdr3_aa: ASSLVTSGGGRNEQF
v_call: TRBV5-6; j_call: TRBJ2-7; cdr3_aa: ASSLTGARTEQY
v_call: TRBV11-1; j_call: TRBJ1-1; cdr3_aa: ASSLLTGAIEAF
v_call: TRBV5-4; j_call: TRBJ2-5; cdr3_aa: ASSPPTGEETQY
v_call: TRBV28; j_call: TRBJ2-7; cdr3_aa: ASSGGSYEQY
v_call: TRBV28; j_call: TRBJ1-1; cdr3_aa: ASLTGGSKTEAF
v_call: TRBV28; j_call: TRBJ2-1; cdr3_aa: ASSLPRYNEQF
v_call: TRBV4-3; j_call: TRBJ1-2; cdr3_aa: ASSQDLTGGTYGYT
v_call: TRBV20-1; j_call: TRBJ2-3; cdr3_aa: SAMSTDTQY
v_call: TRBV10-3; j_call: TRBJ2-2; cdr3_aa: AVSAVAHTGELF
v_call: TRBV28; j_call: TRBJ1-1; cdr3_aa: ASKDAAGGGTEAF
v_call: TRBV5-1; j_call: TRBJ2-5; cdr3_aa: ASSPGGASERETQY
v_call: TRBV28; j_call: TRBJ1-3; cdr3_aa: ATDNRSPSGNTIY
v_call: TRBV5-4; j_call: TRBJ2-1; cdr3_aa: ASSQQGGGGEQF
v_call: TRBV19; j_call: TRBJ1-5; cdr3_aa: ASSPGTTAYSNQPQH
v_call: TRBV6-5; j_call: TRBJ1-2; cdr3_aa: ASSNPARLNYGYT
v_call: TRBV6-5; j_call: TRBJ1-6; cdr3_aa: ASGGQGNSPLH
v_call: TRBV18; j_call: TRBJ1-1; cdr3_aa: ASSPKEGTEAF
v_call: TRBV7-2; j_call: TRBJ2-1; cdr3_aa: ASSLAIGGAGNEQF
v_call: TRBV5-6; j_call: TRBJ2-4; cdr3_aa: ASSLDRGQRGIQY
v_call: TRBV15; j_call: TRBJ2-2; cdr3_aa: ATSPLPTNTGELF
v_call: TRBV2; j_call: TRBJ2-2; cdr3_aa: ASSVTGGNTGELF
v_call: TRBV11-3; j_call: TRBJ2-1; cdr3_aa: ASSQGGRGDNEQF
v_call: TRBV10-3; j_call: TRBJ1-1; cdr3_aa: AISESVRLGQNTEAF
v_call: TRBV5-1; j_call: TRBJ2-5; cdr3_aa: ASSLDGTEEETQY
v_call: TRBV11-3; j_call: TRBJ2-1; cdr3_aa: ASSNRLAGGYNEQF
v_call: TRBV6-6; j_call: TRBJ2-7; cdr3_aa: ASSYSGRGNEQY
v_call: TRBV19; j_call: TRBJ1-1; cdr3_aa: ASSMKATFEAF
v_call: TRBV6-6; j_call: TRBJ2-3; cdr3_aa: ASSYSSGGSTDTQY
v_call: TRBV9; j_call: TRBJ2-1; cdr3_aa: ASSVVGIAKYNEQF
v_call: TRBV19; j_call: TRBJ1-1; cdr3_aa: ASKDSSMRTEAF
v_call: TRBV5-4; j_call: TRBJ2-1; cdr3_aa: ASGQPYNEQF
v_call: TRBV18; j_call: TRBJ2-2; cdr3_aa: ASSPAAGDAGELF
v_call: TRBV7-2; j_call: TRBJ2-5; cdr3_aa: ASSVIAGQETQY
v_call: TRBV19; j_call: TRBJ1-5; cdr3_aa: ASSNRKDQPQH
v_call: TRBV6-5; j_call: TRBJ1-2; cdr3_aa: ASTTPGTGNYGYT
v_call: TRBV15; j_call: TRBJ1-5; cdr3_aa: ATSRVRGGSNQPQH
v_call: TRBV30; j_call: TRBJ2-5; cdr3_aa: AWRQSDRASETQY
v_call: TRBV7-3; j_call: TRBJ2-3; cdr3_aa: ASSHRGQGSTDTQY
v_call: TRBV18; j_call: TRBJ2-3; cdr3_aa: ASSPTGATDTQY
v_call: TRBV15; j_call: TRBJ2-7; cdr3_aa: ATRLDRGSYEQY